The 11 T cell receptor beta chains presented below share a single source sample, sequenced in a study of T-cell reconstitution after alpha-beta-depleted transplantation in children. TCRbeta library preparation incorporated unique molecular identifiers. MiXCR, applied by TCRdb to the PCR reads, yields one record per CDR3 protein. In the table there are 600,000 to 700,000 distinct CDR3 sequences, around 16% of which are singletons. Source: PBMCs from the stem cell graft donor, taken from the stem cell graft. The origin of the receptors is a human donor who donated a stem cell graft to a child with acute myeloid leukemia.

The chain uses TRBV11-1 and TRBJ2-7; no clear D. Trimming shortened V by 6 bases and J by 0 bases, and 12 bases separated the two germline ends. The germline CDR1 and CDR2 sequences are SGHAT and FQDESV (reference sequence). This CDR3 comprises 14 residues. CDR3: CASRKGISSYEQYF. CDR3 DNA: TGTGCCAGCAGAAAGGGCATCTCCTCCTACGAGCAGTACTTC.

There are many counts of this clonotype. The CDR3 coding sequence is TGTGCCAGCAGTCTGGGCCCGGACATCTATGGCTACACCTTC. It codes for CASSLGPDIYGYTF. The rearrangement joins TRBV6-1 to TRBJ1-2; D may be TRBD1 (5 bases). This CDR3 comprises 14 residues. The germline V gene encodes CDR1 MNHNS and CDR2 SASEGT. With 5 bases removed from V and 4 bases from J, the gap between germline ends came to 14 bases.

This clonotype was detected many times. The genes are TRBV5-6 and TRBJ1-2; no clear D. CDR3 length: 13 amino acids. The V and J ends lost 2 bases and 4 bases respectively, with 9 bases between them. Germline CDR1 reads SGHDT; CDR2 reads YYEEEE. The CDR3: CASSLEGSYGYTF. CDR3 sequence (DNA): TGTGCCAGCAGCTTAGAGGGTTCCTATGGCTACACCTTC.

This clonotype was detected ten times or more. V is TRBV20-1 and J is TRBJ2-3, with 9 bases lining up with TRBD2. CDR1 is DFQATT, CDR2 SNEGSKA, per germline (reference sequence). The CDR3 is 14 amino acids. V dropped 3 bases and J dropped 5; count of bases not matched to a gene: 6. CDR3 region: CSARRRGGQDTQYF. CDR3 in DNA: TGCAGTGCTAGGAGGCGGGGGGGCCAAGATACGCAGTATTTT.

This clonotype has ten or more counts. The chain carries TRBV29-1 and TRBJ2-7, with TRBD1 matching 11 bases. Trimming cost V 7 bases and J 3 bases; bases outside gene matches: 5. The length of the CDR3 is 13 residues. Germline values: CDR1 SQVTM, CDR2 ANQGSEA. The CDR3 reads CSAIGTGGYEQYF. The CDR3 nucleotides are TGCAGCGCCATAGGGACAGGGGGCTACGAGCAGTACTTC.

This clonotype has a count of ten or more. This chain joins TRBV20-1 and TRBJ2-3; no reliable D call. The V end lost 1 base, the J end lost 3 bases, and 8 bases lay between the germline ends. The CDR3 is 13 residues long. CDR1 is DFQATT, CDR2 SNEGSKA, per germline (reference sequence). The DNA of the CDR3 is TGCAGTGCTAGAGCCTGGGCGACAGATACGCAGTATTTT. It yields the protein CSARAWATDTQYF.

This clonotype showed up just a few times. The CDR3 DNA reads TGTGCCACCAGAGGGCAGGGGGCAGATACGCAGTATTTT. The encoded protein is CATRGQGADTQYF. This sequence joins TRBV24-1 and TRBJ2-3, with 7 bases fitting TRBD1. The CDR3 has 13 amino acids. J was trimmed by 4 bases and V by 7 bases; bases with no gene match: 4. In germline, CDR1 is KGHDR, CDR2 SFDVKD.

The chain is built from TRBV4-1 and TRBJ2-1, with 8 bases identical to TRBD2. Per the germline V gene, CDR1 is MGHRA and CDR2 is YSYEKL. The CDR3 length is 18 residues. The ends lost 4 bases at V and 8 bases at J; junction bases unmatched: 19. The CDR3 spells CASSPFGRDGGAYDEQFF. In DNA form, the CDR3 reads TGCGCCAGCAGCCCGTTTGGGCGAGACGGGGGGGCTTACGATGAGCAGTTCTTC.

This clonotype was observed many times. This rearrangement joins TRBV5-6 to TRBJ2-7; D is ambiguous. This CDR3 is 11 amino acids long. V was cut by 4 bases and J by 4 bases, with 6 bases left in between. Germline CDR1 is SGHDT and CDR2 is YYEEEE. The CDR3 bases are TGTGCCAGCAGCCGGCGTTACGAGCAGTACTTC. Translated, it gives CASSRRYEQYF.

V gene TRBV7-2 combines with J gene TRBJ2-3; the D gene could be TRBD1 or TRBD2 (5 bases each). This CDR3 spans 15 amino acids. The germline V and J ends were trimmed by 4 bases and 2 bases, with 13 bases remaining between them. CDR1 and CDR2 (germline): SGHTA, FQGNSA. The CDR3 protein is CASSSPGRNTDTQYF. In nucleotides, the CDR3 is TGTGCCAGCAGCTCGCCGGGACGGAACACAGATACGCAGTATTTT. The full variable domain, its missing parts supplied by reference TRBV7-2 and TRBJ2-3, is GAGVSQSPSNKVTEKGKDVELRCDPISGHTALYWYRQSLGQGLEFLIYFQGNSAPDKSGLPSDRFSAERTGGSVSTLTIQRTQQEDSAVYLCASSSPGRNTDTQYFGPGTRLTVL.

The chain carries TRBV7-9 and TRBJ1-1; D is ambiguous. Germline CDR1 and CDR2: SEHNR and FQNEAQ (reference sequence). Trimming cost V 5 bases and J 4 bases, with 14 bases left between them. The CDR3 sequence is 14 residues long. Written as DNA, the CDR3 is TGTGCCAGCAGCCCCTGGCCAGCGCGCACTGAAGCTTTCTTT. It specifies CASSPWPARTEAFF.